This TCR beta chain is drawn from a study of blood T cells in healthy people across ages. Next came a second PCR, run for 7 to 11 cycles, which used a sample-barcoded 5' primer along with a J-beta primer mix. Paired-end reads containing CDR3 totaled no fewer than 2.5 million for each sample. One entry per CDR3 protein results from TCRdb running MiXCR on the 5' RACE reads. Found here are more than 800,000 distinct CDR3 sequences, under 35% of them singletons; the top ten hold 17%. V was clipped by 5 bases and J by 0 bases, with 13 bases between them. Germline V gene sequence: CDR1 MNHEY, CDR2 SVGAGI. The CDR3 length is 16 residues. This clonotype has only a few counts. Its antigen is not known. No fewer than 7 million PBMCs went into each sample. Findings of the study overall: Among long-lived donors, naive CD4+ cells were more numerous and diversity higher than in aged donors.

The sequencing sample was made of blood. The clonotype originates from a woman of 80 years or more in good health. The chain couples TRBV6-5 to TRBJ1-4; no clear D. Here the CDR3 DNA reads TGTGCCAGCAGTCAACGACACCTTTCAACTAATGAAAAACTGTTTTTT. It codes for CASSQRHLSTNEKLFF.